The 18 T cell receptor beta chains in this list originate from one sample, sequenced in a study of T cell responses to AZD1222 COVID-19 vaccine. Some clones are missing from TCRdb's copy, which holds only in-frame ones; the method was immunoSEQ multiplex PCR. The table records 150,000 to 200,000 clones, roughly 92% of them present only once. Material: peripheral blood, obtained on day 0 of AZD1222 vaccination. These receptors all stem from an adult in good health.

This chain connects TRBV5-8 to TRBJ2-6; D ambiguous. The CDR3 spans 16 residues. V lost 4 bases, J lost 2 bases, and 13 bases lay in between. The germline CDR1 and CDR2 sequences are SGHTS and YDEGEE. CDR3 sequence (DNA): TGTGCCAGCAGCCTCCCCCCTGGCGCTGGGGCCAACGTCCTGACTTTC. Its translation is CASSLPPGAGANVLTF.

This chain joins TRBV19 and TRBJ1-4; D unresolved. This CDR3 is 16 amino acids long. Germline V gene data show CDR1 as LNHDA and CDR2 as SQIVND (reference sequence). Trimming shortened V by 6 bases and J by 2 bases, and 16 bases separated the two germline ends. The CDR3 sequence: CASSSGRRSTNEKLFF. CDR3 bases: TGTGCCAGTAGCAGCGGACGACGGAGTACTAATGAAAAACTGTTTTTT.

V is TRBV29-1 and J is TRBJ1-1; D is unresolved. There are 12 residues in the CDR3. The germline CDR1 and CDR2 sequences are SQVTM and ANQGSEA. The V gene lost 0 bases and the J gene lost 7 bases, with 9 bases spanning the gap. Here the CDR3 DNA reads TGCAGCGTTGAAGATCTCCAGAGTGAAGCTTTCTTT. Translated: CSVEDLQSEAFF.

The chain is built from TRBV6-5 and TRBJ1-2, with D possibly being TRBD1 (6 bases). With 5 bases removed from V and 5 bases from J, the gap between germline ends came to 12 bases. CDR1 and CDR2 from the germline V gene are MNHEY and SVGAGI. This CDR3 has 13 residues. The CDR3, as DNA: TGTGCCAGCAGTCTGGACAGTTTATATGGCTACACCTTC. Its protein is CASSLDSLYGYTF.

The chain has TRBV30 and TRBJ2-5; the D call may be TRBD1 or TRBD2 (5 bases each). The V gene's germline CDR1 is GTSNPN and CDR2 SVGIG (reference sequence). The germline V and J ends were trimmed by 2 bases and 4 bases, with 8 bases remaining between them. The CDR3 is 12 amino acids. CDR3 nucleotides: TGTGCCTGGAGTAGTGGGGGAGAGACCCAGTACTTC. Its protein product is CAWSSGGETQYF.

This clone was counted a single time. J is TRBJ1-2 and V is TRBV4-2; perhaps TRBD1 as D (5 bases). With 4 bases removed from V and 7 bases from J, the gap between germline ends came to 10 bases. This CDR3 is built from 12 residues. Germline V CDR1 and CDR2: LGHNA, YNFKEQ. The CDR3 protein is CASSPSGFGYTF. The DNA for the CDR3 is TGTGCCAGCAGCCCGTCAGGGTTTGGCTACACCTTC.

The rearrangement links TRBV30 to TRBJ2-5, with TRBD2 identical over 7 bases. Germline CDR1 is GTSNPN and CDR2 is SVGIG (reference sequence). The CDR3 consists of 17 residues. J lost 0 bases, V lost 2 bases, and 12 bases had no gene match. Here the CDR3 DNA reads TGTGCCTGGAGTCCGGGGTGGCTAGCGGCTAACCAAGAGACCCAGTACTTC. Amino acids: CAWSPGWLAANQETQYF.

V and J are TRBV6-2 or TRBV6-3 and TRBJ1-1; D is ambiguous. Trimming pared 0 bases from V and 11 bases from J, leaving 10 bases between. Germline CDR1 is MNHEY and CDR2 is SVGEGT. This CDR3 contains 12 residues. The CDR3 DNA sequence: TGTGCCAGCAGTTACTCGGGCTCAGCCGCTTTCTTT. Translation gives CASSYSGSAAFF.

V is TRBV11-2 and J is TRBJ1-3; D possibly corresponds to TRBD1 (6 bases). The germline V gene encodes CDR1 SGHAT and CDR2 FQNNGV. The CDR3 sequence is 16 residues long. Deletions cut 5 bases from V and 5 bases from J, with 19 bases between. The CDR3 region is CASSQLYRDNRNTIYF. Written as DNA, the CDR3 is TGTGCCAGCAGCCAGCTCTACCGGGACAATCGAAACACCATATATTTT.

This clone was picked up many times. This chain joins TRBV9 and TRBJ2-2, with D perhaps given as TRBD1 or TRBD2 (5 bases each). This CDR3 contains 19 residues. Germline CDR1 SGDLS, CDR2 YYNGEE. V was cut by 3 bases and J by 2 bases, with 23 bases left in between. This chain's CDR3 is CASSGRPIFGTHNTGELFF. The CDR3 DNA sequence: TGTGCCAGCAGCGGACGCCCAATTTTTGGGACCCATAACACCGGGGAGCTGTTTTTT.

The chain is built from TRBV19 and TRBJ2-7; 9 bases are shared with TRBD2. CDR3 length: 16 amino acids. V was clipped by 1 base and J by 0 bases; unmatched bases: 4. Germline CDR1 LNHDA, CDR2 SQIVND (reference sequence). CDR3 DNA: TGTGCCAGTAGTATAGGTAGCGGGGGCAGCTCCTACGAGCAGTACTTC. As protein: CASSIGSGGSSYEQYF.

This sequence joins TRBV7-6 and TRBJ1-2; 7 bases match TRBD1. The length of the CDR3 is 12 residues. Germline V gives CDR1 SGHVS, CDR2 FNYEAQ. J lost 6 bases, V lost 5 bases, and 3 bases had no gene match. The CDR3 reads CASSPQGNGYTF. The CDR3 nucleotides read TGTGCCAGCAGCCCACAGGGGAATGGCTACACCTTC.

V gene TRBV18 combines with J gene TRBJ2-2, with 12 bases fitting TRBD1. CDR1 and CDR2 from the germline V gene are KGHSH and LQKENI. This CDR3 is 15 amino acids long. The ends lost 3 bases at V and 7 bases at J; junction bases unmatched: 3. CDR3 DNA: TGTGCCAGCTCACCTGGGACAGGGGGCCACGGGGAGCTGTTTTTT. Its translation: CASSPGTGGHGELFF. The variable domain in full, completed from reference TRBV18 and TRBJ2-2, reads NAGVMQNPRHLVRRRGQEARLRCSPMKGHSHVYWYRQLPEEGLKFMVYLQKENIIDESGMPKERFSAEFPKEGPSILRIQQVVRGDSAAYFCASSPGTGGHGELFFGEGSRLTVL.

CDR3 DNA: TGTGCCAGCAGTGGACCATGGGGGGGATTCGGCAATCAGCCCCAGCATTTT. Its protein is CASSGPWGGFGNQPQHF. The rearrangement links TRBV6-1 to TRBJ1-5; D perhaps matches TRBD1 (5 bases). This CDR3 spans 17 amino acids. From germline, CDR1 is MNHNS and CDR2 SASEGT. V dropped 4 bases and J dropped 2 bases, with 18 bases sitting between them.

The J gene is TRBJ1-1, the V gene TRBV15; TRBD1 matches at 7 bases. The CDR3 covers 15 residues. With 5 bases clipped from V and 5 bases from J, the junction kept 11 bases outside the gene matches. The germline V gene has CDR1 LNHNV and CDR2 YYDKDF (reference sequence). This CDR3 reads CATSGETGMDTEAFF. In DNA, the CDR3 is TGTGCCACCAGCGGTGAGACAGGGATGGATACTGAAGCTTTCTTT.

This chain connects TRBV10-3 to TRBJ2-6; D not resolved. Per the germline V gene, CDR1 is ENHRY and CDR2 is SYGVKD. This CDR3 has 14 amino acids. Trimming removed 8 bases from V and 3 bases from J, with 11 bases in between. The CDR3 sequence is CAIGSPNGANVLTF. CDR3 nucleotide sequence: TGTGCCATCGGGTCTCCTAATGGGGCCAACGTCCTGACTTTC.

The chain joins TRBV12-5 to TRBJ2-2; D gene uncertain. Per the germline V gene, CDR1 is LGHNT and CDR2 is FRNRAP. The V gene lost 2 bases and the J gene lost 2 bases, with 3 bases spanning the gap. CDR3 length: 13 residues. CDR3 in amino acids: CASGLSNTGELFF. CDR3 bases: TGTGCTAGTGGTTTGTCCAACACCGGGGAGCTGTTTTTT. Variable domain in full (rest from reference TRBV12-5 and TRBJ2-2): DARVTQTPRHKVTEMGQEVTMRCQPILGHNTVFWYRQTMMQGLELLAYFRNRAPLDDSGMPKDRFSAEMPDATLATLKIQPSEPRDSAVYFCASGLSNTGELFFGEGSRLTVL.

The chain uses TRBV4-2 and TRBJ2-3; D ambiguous. Per the germline V gene, CDR1 is LGHNA and CDR2 is YNFKEQ. This CDR3 spans 15 amino acids. The V and J ends lost 4 bases and 3 bases respectively, with 14 bases between them. The CDR3 is CASSPRQTGTDTQYF. The CDR3 DNA reads as TGTGCCAGCAGCCCGAGGCAGACCGGTACAGATACGCAGTATTTT.